This T cell receptor (beta chain) originates from a study of blood T cell repertoires in COVID-19. Study-wide background: The United States, Italy and Spain were the sources of the acute and convalescent COVID-19 samples. From T cells, B-cell-depleted T cells, or PBMCs came the material, which was cDNA or gDNA.

This CDR3 region has 14 residues. The V gene's germline CDR1 is SGHTA and CDR2 FQGNSA. V dropped 5 bases and J dropped 3; count of bases not matched to a gene: 6. Patients at the Seattle site were enrolled during active infection and followed longitudinally. Methods used by the authors: Reference gene primers were amplified, and this amplification served to estimate nucleated cell counts. The data were produced by immunoSEQ multiplex PCR, yet TCRdb's version contains in-frame clones alone and is incomplete. V, J and clone size are taken as reported in that table, and D and trimming were inferred from the DNA itself. This sample carries over 150,000 clones, 87% of them seen once, and the ten largest clones take around 13%.

This chain joins TRBV7-2 and TRBJ1-2; 7 bases match TRBD1. The sample taken for sequencing was peripheral blood. The clonotype was recovered from a woman in her sixties or seventies with COVID-19, enrolled during active disease. The CDR3 spells CASSPGTDYYGYTF. The CDR3 DNA sequence: TGTGCCAGCAGCCCCGGGACAGATTACTATGGCTACACCTTC.